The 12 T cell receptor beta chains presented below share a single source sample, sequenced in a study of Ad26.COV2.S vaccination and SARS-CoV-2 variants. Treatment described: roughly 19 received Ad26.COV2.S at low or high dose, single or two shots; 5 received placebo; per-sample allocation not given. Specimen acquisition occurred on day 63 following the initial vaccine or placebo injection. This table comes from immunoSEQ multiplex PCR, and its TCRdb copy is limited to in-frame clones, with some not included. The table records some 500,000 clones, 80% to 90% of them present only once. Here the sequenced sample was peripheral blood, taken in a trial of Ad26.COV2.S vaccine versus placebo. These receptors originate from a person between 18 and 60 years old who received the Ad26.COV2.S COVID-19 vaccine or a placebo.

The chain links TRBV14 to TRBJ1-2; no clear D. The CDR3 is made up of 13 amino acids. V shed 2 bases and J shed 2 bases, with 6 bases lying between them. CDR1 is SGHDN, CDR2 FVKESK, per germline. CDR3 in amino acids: CASSQYNNYGYTF. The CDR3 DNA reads TGTGCCAGCAGCCAATACAACAACTATGGCTACACCTTC.

In DNA form, the CDR3 reads TGCAGTGCTAGTCGGATTAGCAACAATGAGCAGTTCTTC. Amino acid sequence: CSASRISNNEQFF. This chain links TRBV20-1 with TRBJ2-1; D is undetermined. Germline CDR1 and CDR2: DFQATT and SNEGSKA (reference sequence). Trimming pared 3 bases from V and 5 bases from J, leaving 11 bases between. The CDR3 is made up of 13 amino acids.

The CDR3 region is CASSLFGGNTIYF. CDR3 nucleotides: TGTGCCAGCAGTTTGTTCGGTGGAAACACCATATATTTT. The chain joins TRBV12-3 or TRBV12-4 to TRBJ1-3; D uncertain. This CDR3 has 13 amino acids. V lost 3 bases and J lost 3, with 6 bases in between.

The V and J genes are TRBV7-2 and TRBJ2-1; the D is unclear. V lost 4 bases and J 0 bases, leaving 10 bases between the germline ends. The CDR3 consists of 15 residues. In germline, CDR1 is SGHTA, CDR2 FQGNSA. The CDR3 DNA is TGTGCCAGCAGCTACACAGCCATCTCCTACAATGAGCAGTTCTTC. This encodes CASSYTAISYNEQFF.

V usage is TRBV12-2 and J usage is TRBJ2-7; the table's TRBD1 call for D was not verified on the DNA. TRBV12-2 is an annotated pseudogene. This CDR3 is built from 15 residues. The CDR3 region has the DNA TGTGCAAGTCGCTCCCGGGCGTCGACAGACTACGAGCAGTACGTC. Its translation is CASRSRASTDYEQYV.

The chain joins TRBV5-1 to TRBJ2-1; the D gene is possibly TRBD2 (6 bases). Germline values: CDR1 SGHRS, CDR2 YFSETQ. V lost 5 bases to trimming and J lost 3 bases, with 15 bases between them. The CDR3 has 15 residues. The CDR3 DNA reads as TGCGCCAGCAGTTACGGGGGAGATTTCTACAATGAGCAGTTCTTC. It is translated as CASSYGGDFYNEQFF.

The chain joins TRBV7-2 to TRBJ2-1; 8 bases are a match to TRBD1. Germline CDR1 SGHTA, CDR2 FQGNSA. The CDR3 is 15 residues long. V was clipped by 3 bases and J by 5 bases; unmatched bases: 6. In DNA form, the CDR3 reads TGTGCCAGCAGCTTCAGGGGGCGTGACGACAATGAGCAGTTCTTC. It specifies CASSFRGRDDNEQFF. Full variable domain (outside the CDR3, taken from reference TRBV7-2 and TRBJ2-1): GAGVSQSPSNKVTEKGKDVELRCDPISGHTALYWYRQSLGQGLEFLIYFQGNSAPDKSGLPSDRFSAERTGGSVSTLTIQRTQQEDSAVYLCASSFRGRDDNEQFFGPGTRLTVL.

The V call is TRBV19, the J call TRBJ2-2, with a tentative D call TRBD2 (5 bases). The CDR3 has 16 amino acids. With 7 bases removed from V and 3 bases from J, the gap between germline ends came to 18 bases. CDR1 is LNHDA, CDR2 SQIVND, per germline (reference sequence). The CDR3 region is CASKPPSGTYTGELFF. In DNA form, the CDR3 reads TGTGCCAGTAAGCCCCCAAGCGGAACCTACACCGGGGAGCTGTTTTTT.

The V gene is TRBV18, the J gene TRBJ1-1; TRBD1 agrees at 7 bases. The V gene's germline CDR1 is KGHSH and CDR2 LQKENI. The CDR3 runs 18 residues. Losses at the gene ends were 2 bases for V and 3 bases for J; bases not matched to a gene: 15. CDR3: CASSPGRVQGLRYTEAFF. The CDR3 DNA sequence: TGTGCCAGCTCACCAGGGCGCGTACAGGGGCTTAGATACACTGAAGCTTTCTTT.

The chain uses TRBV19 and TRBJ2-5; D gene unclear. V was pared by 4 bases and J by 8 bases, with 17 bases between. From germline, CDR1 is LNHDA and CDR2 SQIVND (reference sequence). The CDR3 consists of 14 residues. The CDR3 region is CASSTRPRVGTQYF. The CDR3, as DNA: TGTGCCAGTAGTACCCGACCCCGGGTTGGAACCCAGTACTTC.

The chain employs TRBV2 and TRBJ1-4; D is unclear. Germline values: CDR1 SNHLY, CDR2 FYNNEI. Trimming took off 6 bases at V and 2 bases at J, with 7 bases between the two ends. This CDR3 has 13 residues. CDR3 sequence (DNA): TGTGCCAGCAGCCTACGGACTAATGAAAAACTGTTTTTT. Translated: CASSLRTNEKLFF.

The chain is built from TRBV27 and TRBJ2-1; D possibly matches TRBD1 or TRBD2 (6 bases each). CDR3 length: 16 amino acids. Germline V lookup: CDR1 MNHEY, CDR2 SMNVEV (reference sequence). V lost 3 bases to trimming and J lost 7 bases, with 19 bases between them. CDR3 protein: CASSFGGAPSGNEQFF. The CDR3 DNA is TGTGCCAGCAGTTTCGGGGGCGCGCCCAGCGGGAATGAGCAGTTCTTC.